The 29 T cell receptor beta chains given below trace back to one sample, sequenced in a study of blood T cell repertoires in COVID-19. The assay was immunoSEQ multiplex PCR, and TCRdb's table has in-frame clones only and misses some. The table has about 250,000 clones, around 84% seen once. Sequenced input: PBMCs or T cells enriched from blood (not recorded which). The receptor set was obtained from a man between 18 and 29 years old who had recovered from COVID-19.

The rearrangement joins TRBV15 to TRBJ1-4; D call uncertain. The length of the CDR3 is 13 residues. The germline CDR1 and CDR2 sequences are LNHNV and YYDKDF (reference sequence). V lost 7 bases and J lost 4, with 10 bases in between. The CDR3 here is CATILGVNEKLFF. CDR3 nucleotide sequence: TGTGCCACCATACTCGGGGTTAATGAAAAACTGTTTTTT.

CDR3 sequence (DNA): TGTGCCAGCAGCTATAGCGGGACTGGCTTCTACACAGATACGCAGTATTTT. Its protein is CASSYSGTGFYTDTQYF. V usage is TRBV11-2 and J usage is TRBJ2-3, with TRBD2 matching over 8 bases. The CDR3 is made up of 17 amino acids. Germline loops: CDR1 SGHAT, CDR2 FQNNGV. Losses at the gene ends were 4 bases for V and 2 bases for J; bases not matched to a gene: 11.

The CDR3 region is CASSHQGHEKETQYF. The CDR3 DNA is TGCGCCAGCAGCCACCAGGGACATGAAAAAGAGACCCAGTACTTC. The rearrangement links TRBV4-1 to TRBJ2-5; TRBD1 might be the D (6 bases). Per the germline V gene, CDR1 is MGHRA and CDR2 is YSYEKL. V dropped 3 bases and J dropped 3 bases, with 14 bases sitting between them. This CDR3 spans 15 amino acids.

The rearrangement links TRBV7-9 to TRBJ1-3; D is possibly TRBD1 (6 bases). The CDR3 has 17 residues. Germline V gene data show CDR1 as SEHNR and CDR2 as FQNEAQ (reference sequence). The germline V and J ends were trimmed by 5 bases and 0 bases, with 17 bases remaining between them. This CDR3 reads CASSEPGEGLSGNTIYF. The CDR3 DNA sequence: TGTGCCAGCAGCGAGCCAGGGGAGGGACTCTCTGGAAACACCATATATTTT.

The rearrangement uses TRBV6-5 and TRBJ2-1; 9 bases line up with TRBD1. With V trimmed by 3 bases and J by 8 bases, 8 bases remained unmatched. The germline CDR1 and CDR2 sequences are MNHEY and SVGAGI. This CDR3 is 15 amino acids long. CDR3: CASSYSTGGYDEQFF. The CDR3 region has the DNA TGTGCCAGCAGTTATTCAACAGGGGGCTATGATGAGCAGTTCTTC.

This clone appeared a single time. The chain joins TRBV28 to TRBJ2-3; TRBD1 matches at 7 bases. V shed 6 bases and J 5 bases; nucleotides not matched to a gene: 5. In germline, CDR1 is MDHEN, CDR2 SYDVKM. This CDR3 has 13 amino acids. CDR3 DNA: TGTGCCAGCAGACAGGGGCAACGAGATACGCAGTATTTT. This gives the protein CASRQGQRDTQYF.

In DNA form, the CDR3 reads TGTGCCAGTAGCCTAGCGGGGGGGCCCTACAATGAGCAGTTCTTC. Amino acids: CASSLAGGPYNEQFF. J is TRBJ2-1 and V is TRBV19; 12 bases line up with TRBD2. The CDR3 length is 15 residues. The J segment lost 2 bases and the V segment lost 6 bases, leaving 2 bases of the junction unmatched. Looked up from germline, CDR1 is LNHDA and CDR2 is SQIVND (reference sequence).

The rearrangement uses TRBV5-1 and TRBJ1-1; the match to TRBD1 covers 7 bases. This CDR3 contains 14 residues. Germline V gene sequence: CDR1 SGHRS, CDR2 YFSETQ. J was trimmed by 5 bases and V by 5 bases; bases with no gene match: 9. The CDR3 coding sequence is TGCGCCAGCAGGCTCGGGACAGAGGCAACTGAAGCTTTCTTT. It yields the protein CASRLGTEATEAFF.

The V call is TRBV27, the J call TRBJ2-3; D unclear. The germline gives CDR1 MNHEY, CDR2 SMNVEV (reference sequence). Trimming took 2 bases from V and 2 from J, leaving 8 bases between them. The CDR3 is 14 residues long. In nucleotides, the CDR3 is TGTGCCAGCAGTTTACTTGTTTCCACAGATACGCAGTATTTT. Translating it yields CASSLLVSTDTQYF.

This chain connects TRBV6-5 to TRBJ1-1; the match to TRBD1 covers 9 bases. V shed 6 bases and J 12 bases; nucleotides not matched to a gene: 14. The CDR3 runs to 14 residues. Per germline, CDR1 MNHEY and CDR2 SVGAGI. Here the CDR3 DNA reads TGTGCCAGCAGCCGCCCCGGGACAGGGAGTTTGACTTTCTTT. Protein product: CASSRPGTGSLTFF.

The chain is built from TRBV10-3 and TRBJ2-1; a weak D match, TRBD2 (7 bases). Trimming took 4 bases from V and 7 from J, leaving 14 bases between them. CDR3 size: 14 residues. Germline V gene lookup returns CDR1 ENHRY and CDR2 SYGVKD. The CDR3 is CAISAGGLQNEQFF. The DNA for the CDR3 is TGTGCCATCAGTGCGGGGGGCTTACAAAATGAGCAGTTCTTC.

The rearrangement links TRBV11-2 to TRBJ2-7; possibly TRBD1 for D (6 bases). The germline CDR1 and CDR2 sequences are SGHAT and FQNNGV. There are 14 residues in the CDR3. Between the trimmed V and J ends, which lost 5 bases and 3 bases, there was a span of 14 bases. Here the CDR3 reads CASSDTRTVYEQYF. Here the CDR3 DNA reads TGTGCCAGCAGCGATACGAGGACAGTCTACGAGCAGTACTTC. The full variable domain, completed using reference TRBV11-2 and TRBJ2-7, is EAGVAQSPRYKIIEKRQSVAFWCNPISGHATLYWYQQILGQGPKLLIQFQNNGVVDDSQLPKDRFSAERLKGVDSTLKIQPAKLEDSAVYLCASSDTRTVYEQYFGPGTRLTVT.

This clone was recorded at least ten times. V is TRBV4-1 and J is TRBJ1-2; 8 bases align to TRBD1. V shed 4 bases, J shed 7 bases, and the junction held 8 bases outside the gene matches. The CDR3 loop spans 14 amino acids. The V gene's germline CDR1 is MGHRA and CDR2 YSYEKL. This CDR3 is CASSPPRGRGGYTF. In nucleotides, the CDR3 is TGCGCCAGCAGCCCTCCCAGGGGGCGGGGTGGCTACACCTTC.

V gene TRBV19 combines with J gene TRBJ2-6; 8 nucleotides agree with TRBD1. V lost 0 bases to trimming and J lost 2 bases; unmatched junction nucleotides: 3. This CDR3 region has 17 residues. The germline CDR1 and CDR2 sequences are LNHDA and SQIVND (reference sequence). The CDR3 nucleotides read TGTGCCAGTAGTATAGATGGACAGGGCGCTGGGGCCAACGTCCTGACTTTC. This codes for CASSIDGQGAGANVLTF.

J is TRBJ2-1 and V is TRBV10-3, with TRBD2 matching over 9 bases. Germline V gives CDR1 ENHRY, CDR2 SYGVKD. V lost 5 bases, J lost 6 bases, and 8 bases stayed unmatched. The CDR3 is 15 residues long. The CDR3 DNA is TGTGCCATCAGTTCGGCTAGCGGGACTGTCAATGAGCAGTTCTTC. It translates to CAISSASGTVNEQFF.

The genes are TRBV19 and TRBJ1-1; D gene uncertain. The CDR3 has 15 amino acids. Germline lookup yields CDR1 LNHDA and CDR2 SQIVND (reference sequence). The V and J ends lost 3 bases and 0 bases respectively, with 11 bases between them. CDR3 nucleotides: TGTGCCAGTAGTATGCTGGAGTTCATGAACACTGAAGCTTTCTTT. The encoded protein is CASSMLEFMNTEAFF.

This chain joins TRBV2 and TRBJ2-1; D uncertain. Trimming left V 4 bases short and J 6 bases short, with 10 bases between. The CDR3 contains 13 residues. Germline CDR1 reads SNHLY; CDR2 reads FYNNEI. The DNA of the CDR3 is TGTGCCAGCAGTGTTACGCGGAGCAATGAGCAGTTCTTC. Protein product: CASSVTRSNEQFF.

The chain recombines TRBV9 with TRBJ2-7, with D possibly being TRBD2 (5 bases). Germline CDR1 SGDLS, CDR2 YYNGEE. Deletions cut 0 bases from V and 3 bases from J, with 16 bases between. This CDR3 is built from 16 residues. CDR3 nucleotide sequence: TGTGCCAGCAGCGTAGGTCGGACTCCGATCGGCTACGAGCAGTACTTC. This translates into CASSVGRTPIGYEQYF.

V usage is TRBV19 and J usage is TRBJ2-1; D is perhaps TRBD2 (7 bases). Trimming pared 3 bases from V and 1 base from J, leaving 13 bases between. CDR3 size: 16 residues. CDR1 LNHDA and CDR2 SQIVND come from the germline V gene (reference sequence). The CDR3 DNA follows: TGTGCCAGTAGTATTGGGGGCGGGAGATCCTACAATGAGCAGTTCTTC. Encoded protein: CASSIGGGRSYNEQFF.

The chain employs TRBV7-3 and TRBJ2-3; 7 nucleotides align to TRBD2. J was trimmed by 4 bases and V by 4 bases; bases with no gene match: 11. The CDR3 covers 16 residues. Looked up from germline, CDR1 is SGHTA and CDR2 is FQGTGA. This CDR3 is CASSSDPSGGSDTQYF. As DNA, the CDR3 is TGTGCCAGCAGCTCCGACCCTAGCGGAGGATCAGATACGCAGTATTTT.

The chain is built from TRBV21-1 and TRBJ1-5; the table calls TRBD1, which could not be checked here. TRBV21-1 is a recognized pseudogene. This CDR3 comprises 14 residues. The CDR3 DNA follows: TGTGCCAGCATCCCTAAGGGGGTAGTTCAGCCCCAGCATTTT. It encodes CASIPKGVVQPQHF.

The chain recombines TRBV27 with TRBJ1-5; weak D call: TRBD1 (6 bases). The ends were cut back, 5 bases at V and 7 bases at J, with 24 bases in the middle. Germline CDR1 MNHEY, CDR2 SMNVEV (reference sequence). The CDR3 is made up of 17 amino acids. The CDR3: CASSRNSGTPAIQPQHF. The CDR3 coding sequence is TGTGCCAGCAGTCGGAACTCCGGGACACCTGCCATCCAGCCCCAGCATTTT.

The V gene is TRBV27, the J gene TRBJ2-1, with 8 bases aligning to TRBD2. With V trimmed by 5 bases and J by 2 bases, 11 bases remained unmatched. Germline CDR1 and CDR2: MNHEY and SMNVEV (reference sequence). The CDR3 has 17 amino acids. Written as DNA, the CDR3 is TGTGCCAGCAGTACCCTAACTAGCGGACTAACCTACAATGAGCAGTTCTTC. It translates to CASSTLTSGLTYNEQFF.

V usage is TRBV21-1 and J usage is TRBJ2-4; the DNA was not compared with TRBD1, the D call given in the table. TRBV21-1 represents a pseudogene. This CDR3 comprises 16 residues. The chain's CDR3 is CASSFTGGAAKNIQYF. CDR3 sequence (DNA): TGTGCCAGCAGCTTCACAGGGGGCGCGGCCAAAAACATTCAGTACTTC.

The chain joins TRBV5-1 to TRBJ2-7, with TRBD1 identical over 7 bases. The CDR3 loop spans 13 amino acids. The J segment lost 2 bases and the V segment lost 2 bases, leaving 1 base of the junction unmatched. Germline V gene lookup returns CDR1 SGHRS and CDR2 YFSETQ. The CDR3 DNA is TGCGCCAGCAGCTTACAGGGGACCTACGAGCAGTACTTC. Translating gives CASSLQGTYEQYF.

V and J are TRBV1 and TRBJ1-6; TRBD1, as called in the table, went unchecked against the DNA. TRBV1 is marked as a pseudogene. The CDR3 is 16 amino acids. DNA of the CDR3: TGCACCAGCAGCCGGCAAGACAGAGGTCTAAATTCACCCCTCCACTTT. It is translated as CTSSRQDRGLNSPLHF.

This chain connects TRBV5-1 to TRBJ2-5; TRBD1 might be the D (5 bases). V lost 0 bases and J 5 bases, leaving 14 bases between the germline ends. This CDR3 is built from 15 residues. CDR1 SGHRS and CDR2 YFSETQ come from the germline V gene. CDR3 sequence reads: CASSLGQGIKETQYF. The CDR3 DNA reads TGCGCCAGCAGCTTGGGGCAGGGAATTAAGGAGACCCAGTACTTC.

This chain uses TRBV30 with TRBJ1-1, with 8 bases lining up with TRBD1. CDR1 and CDR2 from the germline V gene are GTSNPN and SVGIG (reference sequence). V shed 0 bases, J shed 4 bases, and the junction held 4 bases outside the gene matches. The CDR3 contains 14 residues. Written as DNA, the CDR3 is TGTGCCTGGAGTGTACCGACAGGGGTCACTGAAGCTTTCTTT. The encoded protein is CAWSVPTGVTEAFF.

The CDR3: CASSLGRLDQPQHF. The CDR3, as DNA: TGTGCCAGCAGTTTAGGGAGACTGGATCAGCCCCAGCATTTT. The chain carries TRBV27 and TRBJ1-5; no clear D gene. The CDR3 loop spans 14 amino acids. Deletions cut 2 bases from V and 5 bases from J, with 10 bases between. Germline values: CDR1 MNHEY, CDR2 SMNVEV (reference sequence).